What follows are 25 T cell receptor beta chains derived from one specimen sequenced in a study of technical replicates of blood from several donors. Libraries were prepared by immunoSEQ multiplex PCR; TCRdb keeps only in-frame clonotypes and omits some of them. The sample has about 83,000 clones, about 90% seen once. Material for sequencing was T cells isolated from PBMCs. The origin of the receptors is a human donor in good health.

This chain links TRBV27 with TRBJ1-2; 7 bases are shared with TRBD1. The CDR3 covers 14 residues. Looked up from germline, CDR1 is MNHEY and CDR2 is SMNVEV (reference sequence). J was trimmed by 4 bases and V by 4 bases; bases with no gene match: 6. The chain's CDR3 is CASSSQGTGYGYTF. The DNA of the CDR3 is TGTGCCAGCAGTTCACAGGGGACGGGCTATGGCTACACCTTC.

The V call is TRBV7-9, the J call TRBJ1-4; 9 bases are shared with TRBD1. The trim removed 2 bases at V and 5 bases at J, leaving 6 bases unmatched. This CDR3 has 16 residues. Germline CDR1 SEHNR, CDR2 FQNEAQ (reference sequence). The CDR3 DNA sequence: TGTGCCAGCAGCTTATCCGGGACAGGGAGAAATGAAAAACTGTTTTTT. Protein product: CASSLSGTGRNEKLFF.

This clone was observed a single time. The chain is built from TRBV6-1 and TRBJ1-5; the match to TRBD1 covers 10 bases. V lost 2 bases and J lost 6; bases outside the gene matches: 4. Germline loops: CDR1 MNHNS, CDR2 SASEGT. CDR3 length: 15 residues. CDR3 DNA: TGTGCCAGCAGTGAATCGGGACAGGGGTTTCAGCCCCAGCATTTT. It encodes CASSESGQGFQPQHF.

The chain is built from TRBV5-6 and TRBJ2-5, with 9 positions matching TRBD1. The trim removed 3 bases at V and 4 bases at J, leaving 4 bases unmatched. The CDR3 is 14 amino acids. Germline V gene sequence: CDR1 SGHDT, CDR2 YYEEEE. CDR3 sequence: CASSWGTGRETQYF. In DNA form, the CDR3 reads TGTGCCAGCAGCTGGGGGACAGGGAGAGAGACCCAGTACTTC. Supplemented by reference TRBV5-6 and TRBJ2-5, the full variable domain reads DAGVTQSPTHLIKTRGQQVTLRCSPKSGHDTVSWYQQALGQGPQFIFQYYEEEERQRGNFPDRFSGHQFPNYSSELNVNALLLGDSALYLCASSWGTGRETQYFGPGTRLLVL.

This chain uses TRBV4-1 with TRBJ2-7; D is perhaps TRBD1 (5 bases). The CDR3 spans 14 residues. Germline CDR1 MGHRA, CDR2 YSYEKL. Trimming removed 2 bases at V and 5 bases at J, with 13 bases between. The CDR3 is CASSQKGQFNEQYF. As DNA, the CDR3 is TGCGCCAGCAGCCAAAAGGGGCAGTTTAACGAGCAGTACTTC.

The chain carries TRBV28 and TRBJ2-1; tentative D call: TRBD1 (6 bases). The CDR3 covers 15 residues. Looked up from germline, CDR1 is MDHEN and CDR2 is SYDVKM. With 5 bases removed from V and 1 base from J, the gap between germline ends came to 12 bases. The CDR3 coding sequence is TGTGCCAGCAGTCCGGACAGTGATTCCTACAATGAGCAGTTCTTC. As protein: CASSPDSDSYNEQFF.

The chain combines TRBV18 with TRBJ2-3; no reliable D call. In germline, CDR1 is KGHSH, CDR2 LQKENI. CDR3 size: 13 residues. V was trimmed by 0 bases and J by 5 bases, leaving 6 bases between them. CDR3 in amino acids: CASSPPAEDTQYF. The CDR3 coding sequence is TGTGCCAGCTCACCACCGGCAGAAGATACGCAGTATTTT.

V gene TRBV21-1 combines with J gene TRBJ2-7; the table names TRBD1, a call not compared with the DNA. TRBV21-1 is a known pseudogene. This CDR3 contains 14 residues. The CDR3 nucleotides are TGTGCCAGCAGCAAAGTTGACAGCTACTACGAGCAGTACTTC. It codes for CASSKVDSYYEQYF.

The genes are TRBV13 and TRBJ1-1; D gene ambiguous. The CDR3 length is 15 residues. The germline gives CDR1 PRHDT, CDR2 FYEKMQ (reference sequence). V was pared by 1 base and J by 4 bases, with 13 bases between. CDR3 in amino acids: CASSLVIAKLTEAFF. The DNA of the CDR3 is TGTGCCAGCAGCTTAGTTATCGCGAAACTCACTGAAGCTTTCTTT.

This sequence joins TRBV29-1 and TRBJ2-1; 7 nucleotides align to TRBD2. Germline assignment: CDR1 SQVTM and CDR2 ANQGSEA. This CDR3 comprises 16 residues. The junction had 27 bases not matched to a gene; V was cut back by 8 bases and J by 14 bases. DNA of the CDR3: TGCAGCATAAGAAACGGCCCCCGGGGGGTCCCACCCAAGGAGTTCTTC. Encoded protein: CSIRNGPRGVPPKEFF.

The chain uses TRBV9 and TRBJ2-5; 7 positions agree with TRBD1. This CDR3 contains 14 residues. Germline-derived CDR1 and CDR2 are SGDLS and YYNGEE. V trimming: 3 bases; J trimming: 3 bases; junction bases outside the gene matches: 5. The CDR3 loop is CASSAWDSKETQYF. The DNA of the CDR3 is TGTGCCAGCAGCGCTTGGGACAGCAAAGAGACCCAGTACTTC.

This clone occurred a few times. The chain joins TRBV29-1 to TRBJ1-1, with 7 positions matching TRBD1. The CDR3 covers 14 residues. Trimming at V came to 5 bases and at J to 4 bases, leaving 10 bases not matched to a gene. Germline V lookup: CDR1 SQVTM, CDR2 ANQGSEA. Here the CDR3 reads CSVLRSDRATEAFF. DNA of the CDR3: TGCAGCGTTCTCCGTTCTGACAGGGCCACTGAAGCTTTCTTT. Using reference TRBV29-1 and TRBJ1-1 for the parts outside the CDR3, the full variable domain is SAVISQKPSRDICQRGTSLTIQCQVDSQVTMMFWYRQQPGQSLTLIATANQGSEATYESGFVIDKFPISRPNLTFSTLTVSNMSPEDSSIYLCSVLRSDRATEAFFGQGTRLTVV.

V gene TRBV19 combines with J gene TRBJ2-1; 11 bases agree with TRBD2. Germline V gene data show CDR1 as LNHDA and CDR2 as SQIVND (reference sequence). Trimming at V came to 6 bases and at J to 3 bases, leaving 19 bases not matched to a gene. This CDR3 region has 20 residues. The CDR3 sequence: CASSSRLPVTSGSFYNEQFF. The DNA for the CDR3 is TGTGCCAGTAGCTCTCGACTCCCCGTTACTAGCGGGAGTTTCTACAATGAGCAGTTCTTC.

This clone was seen once. This chain uses TRBV11-2 with TRBJ2-7, with 11 positions matching TRBD2. CDR1 is SGHAT, CDR2 FQNNGV, per germline. The CDR3 extends over 14 amino acids. V shed 5 bases, J shed 5 bases, and the junction held 5 bases outside the gene matches. CDR3 nucleotide sequence: TGTGCCAGCAGCAAACTAGCGGGAGACCACGAGCAGTACTTC. It yields the protein CASSKLAGDHEQYF.

CDR3 sequence: CASSQVASLYDGYTF. The DNA of the CDR3 is TGTGCCAGCAGCCAAGTGGCATCGCTGTATGATGGCTACACCTTC. The chain couples TRBV14 to TRBJ1-2; D not certain. The CDR3 spans 15 residues. The V end was cut by 1 base, the J end by 6 bases, with 15 bases between. Germline V gives CDR1 SGHDN, CDR2 FVKESK.

The J gene is TRBJ2-2, the V gene TRBV6-1, with 7 bases aligning to TRBD1. The length of the CDR3 is 16 residues. Germline CDR1 reads MNHNS; CDR2 reads SASEGT. V shed 3 bases and J 0 bases; nucleotides not matched to a gene: 4. CDR3 DNA: TGTGCCAGCAGTGAGGAAACAGGGGCGAACACCGGGGAGCTGTTTTTT. Its translation is CASSEETGANTGELFF.

The CDR3 sequence: CASSSGHRGRANEKLFF. The CDR3 DNA reads as TGTGCCAGCAGTTCCGGGCACAGGGGGCGGGCTAATGAAAAACTGTTTTTT. The J gene is TRBJ1-4, the V gene TRBV28, with TRBD1 identical over 9 bases. CDR3 length: 17 amino acids. The germline CDR1 and CDR2 sequences are MDHEN and SYDVKM. V shed 4 bases and J 3 bases; nucleotides not matched to a gene: 9.

V usage is TRBV29-1 and J usage is TRBJ2-1; TRBD2 agrees at 12 bases. CDR1 is SQVTM, CDR2 ANQGSEA, per germline. The trim removed 8 bases at V and 5 bases at J, leaving 10 bases unmatched. The CDR3 has 15 amino acids. CDR3 nucleotides: TGCAGCCTTCGACTGGGACTAGCGGGTAACAATGAGCAGTTCTTC. Amino acids: CSLRLGLAGNNEQFF.

The chain is built from TRBV2 and TRBJ2-6; 10 nucleotides line up with TRBD1. The CDR3 is 15 residues long. Trimming cost V 5 bases and J 7 bases; bases outside gene matches: 5. Germline loops: CDR1 SNHLY, CDR2 FYNNEI. In DNA form, the CDR3 reads TGTGCCAGCAGTTACGGACAGGGGGGTGCCAACGTCCTGACTTTC. Translated, it gives CASSYGQGGANVLTF.

The chain employs TRBV7-8 and TRBJ2-4; D uncertain. V was shortened by 1 base and J by 3 bases, with 7 bases between the two germline ends. Germline assignment: CDR1 SGHVS and CDR2 FQNEAQ. CDR3 size: 14 residues. The CDR3 nucleotides are TGTGCCAGCAGCTTAGTCGATAGCAAAAACATTCAGTACTTC. This codes for CASSLVDSKNIQYF. Drawing the rest from reference TRBV7-8 and TRBJ2-4, the complete variable domain is GAGVSQSPRYKVAKRGQDVALRCDPISGHVSLFWYQQALGQGPEFLTYFQNEAQLDKSGLPSDRFFAERPEGSVSTLKIQRTQQEDSAVYLCASSLVDSKNIQYFGAGTRLSVL.

This sequence joins TRBV19 and TRBJ2-5, with unresolved D. V was cut by 6 bases and J by 5 bases, with 7 bases left in between. The CDR3 runs 11 residues. The germline V gene has CDR1 LNHDA and CDR2 SQIVND (reference sequence). The CDR3 loop is CASSSLETQYF. For the CDR3, the DNA is TGTGCCAGTAGCTCACTTGAGACCCAGTACTTC.

The rearrangement uses TRBV25-1 and TRBJ1-4, with 8 nucleotides matching TRBD1. CDR3 length equals 17 residues. The J segment lost 13 bases and the V segment lost 6 bases, leaving 22 bases of the junction unmatched. Germline V gene data show CDR1 as MGHDK and CDR2 as SYGVNS. The CDR3 nucleotides are TGTGCCAGCAGATGGCCCTCGGACAGGGTTTTGATTGTCTTACTGTTTTTT. Protein sequence: CASRWPSDRVLIVLLFF. Using reference TRBV25-1 and TRBJ1-4 for the parts outside the CDR3, the full variable domain is EADIYQTPRYLVIGTGKKITLECSQTMGHDKMYWYQQDPGMELHLIHYSYGVNSTEKGDLSSESTVSRIRTEHFPLTLESARPSHTSQYLCASRWPSDRVLIVLLFFGSGTQLSVL.

The chain combines TRBV7-9 with TRBJ2-1; 7 bases are a match to TRBD1. CDR3 length: 13 amino acids. The V gene's germline CDR1 is SEHNR and CDR2 FQNEAQ (reference sequence). V dropped 5 bases and J dropped 7; count of bases not matched to a gene: 5. The DNA for the CDR3 is TGTGCCAGCAGCCAACAGGGGATAAATGAGCAGTTCTTC. Protein: CASSQQGINEQFF.

This chain joins TRBV5-6 and TRBJ1-2; D might be TRBD1 (6 bases). This CDR3 comprises 16 residues. Trimming removed 0 bases at V and 7 bases at J, with 19 bases between. Germline-derived CDR1 and CDR2 are SGHDT and YYEEEE. The CDR3 reads CASSLVLEGTFSGYTF. CDR3 sequence (DNA): TGTGCCAGCAGCTTGGTACTAGAGGGGACATTCAGTGGCTACACCTTC. The full variable domain, with the rest looked up from reference TRBV5-6 and TRBJ1-2, is DAGVTQSPTHLIKTRGQQVTLRCSPKSGHDTVSWYQQALGQGPQFIFQYYEEEERQRGNFPDRFSGHQFPNYSSELNVNALLLGDSALYLCASSLVLEGTFSGYTFGSGTRLTVV.

This clone was detected only once. V gene TRBV19 combines with J gene TRBJ1-5; D is possibly TRBD1 (6 bases). The CDR3 totals 14 residues. Trimming pared 3 bases from V and 4 bases from J, leaving 10 bases between. Germline assignment: CDR1 LNHDA and CDR2 SQIVND (reference sequence). DNA of the CDR3: TGTGCCAGTAGTATTGACAGGTTGAATCAGCCCCAGCATTTT. Protein product: CASSIDRLNQPQHF.